Listed here is a single T cell receptor beta chain. The antigen is unknown. This record comes from a study of shared clonotypes between healthy human individuals. Trimming pared 0 bases from V and 6 bases from J, leaving 18 bases between. The CDR3 contains 16 residues. Germline-derived CDR1 and CDR2 are SGHNT and YYREEE (reference sequence). Unsorted samples used roughly 95 million PBMCs for genomic DNA. Broader study findings: Depth of sequencing was expected to influence donor clonotype sharing.

For every subset, genomic DNA was evenly distributed across several immunoSEQ plates. Using immunoSEQ multiplex PCR, the repertoire was profiled, and TCRdb retains in-frame clones only, with some absent. The table shows approximately 460,000 clones, with over 60% occurring only once. V is TRBV5-4 and J is TRBJ1-2; unclear D gene. What was sequenced was PBMCs. The source of this sequence is a middle-aged woman in good health. Some clones in this sample may be carry-over from other donors' samples. CDR3 sequence reads: CASSLGPGRYSNGYTF. CDR3 bases: TGTGCCAGCAGCTTGGGTCCAGGCCGATATAGCAATGGCTACACCTTC. Together with reference TRBV5-4 and TRBJ1-2, the CDR3 gives the full variable domain: ETGVTQSPTHLIKTRGQQVTLRCSSQSGHNTVSWYQQALGQGPQFIFQYYREEENGRGNFPPRFSGLQFPNYSSELNVNALELDDSALYLCASSLGPGRYSNGYTFGSGTRLTVV.